Sequencing of this T cell receptor (beta chain) was carried out in a study of PD-L1 blockade in urothelial cancer. The wider study: Prior chemotherapy in patients spanned 0 to 3 regimens. T cells numbered a median of 141,255 in the blood samples.

The assay was immunoSEQ multiplex PCR, and TCRdb's table has in-frame clones only and misses some. The table shows 45,000 to 50,000 clones, with 75% to 90% occurring only once. The ends were cut back, 1 base at V and 4 bases at J, with 4 bases in the middle. Germline-derived CDR1 and CDR2 are LNHNV and YYDKDF (reference sequence). CDR3 length: 13 amino acids. The time point is: pretreatment peripheral blood. In its sample, this clone was seen a few times. Given a much more abundant clone one base away, this may be a read error. Other DNA sequences in this specimen translate into the identical CDR3. This sample comprised PBMCs, obtained around atezolizumab (anti-PD-L1) treatment. The receptor comes from a man aged 50-59 years with urothelial cancer. V usage is TRBV15 and J usage is TRBJ1-4; no definite D call. For the CDR3, the DNA is TGTGCCACCAGCAGAGCCCTTAATGAAAAACTGTTTTTT. It is translated as CATSRALNEKLFF. Variable domain in full (rest from reference TRBV15 and TRBJ1-4): DAMVIQNPRYQVTQFGKPVTLSCSQTLNHNVMYWYQQKSSQAPKLLFHYYDKDFNNEADTPDNFQSRRPNTSFCFLDIRSPGLGDTAMYLCATSRALNEKLFFGSGTQLSVL.